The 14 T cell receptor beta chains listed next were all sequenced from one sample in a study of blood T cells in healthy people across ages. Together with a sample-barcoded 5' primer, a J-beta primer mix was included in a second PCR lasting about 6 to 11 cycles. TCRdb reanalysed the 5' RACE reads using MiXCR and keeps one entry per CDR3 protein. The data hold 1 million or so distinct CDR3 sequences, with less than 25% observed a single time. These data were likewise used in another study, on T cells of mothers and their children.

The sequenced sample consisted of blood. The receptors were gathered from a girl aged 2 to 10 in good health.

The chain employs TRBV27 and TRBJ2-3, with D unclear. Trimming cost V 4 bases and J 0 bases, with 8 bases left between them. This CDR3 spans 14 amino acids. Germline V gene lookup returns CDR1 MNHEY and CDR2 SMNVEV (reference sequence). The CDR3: CASSSILSTDTQYF. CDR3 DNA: TGTGCCAGCAGTTCCATTTTAAGCACAGATACGCAGTATTTT.

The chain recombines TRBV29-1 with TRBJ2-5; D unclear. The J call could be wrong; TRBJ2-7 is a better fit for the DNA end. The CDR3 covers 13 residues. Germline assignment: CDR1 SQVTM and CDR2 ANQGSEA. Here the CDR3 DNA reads TGCAGCGCCCGGGCCCTTAGTGGGAACGAGCAGTACTTC. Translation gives CSARALSGNEQYF.

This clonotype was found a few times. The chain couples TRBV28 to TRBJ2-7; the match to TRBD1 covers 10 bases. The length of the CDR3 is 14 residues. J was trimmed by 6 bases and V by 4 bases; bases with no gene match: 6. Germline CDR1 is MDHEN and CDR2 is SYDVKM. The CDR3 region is CASSSGTGASEQYF. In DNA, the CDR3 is TGTGCCAGCAGTTCCGGGACAGGGGCATCCGAGCAGTACTTC.

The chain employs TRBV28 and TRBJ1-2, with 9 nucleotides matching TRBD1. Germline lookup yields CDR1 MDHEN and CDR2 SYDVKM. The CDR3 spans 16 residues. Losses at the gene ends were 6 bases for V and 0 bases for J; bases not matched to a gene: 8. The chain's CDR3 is CASRTGTGFANYGYTF. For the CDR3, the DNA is TGTGCCAGCAGAACCGGGACAGGGTTCGCTAACTATGGCTACACCTTC.

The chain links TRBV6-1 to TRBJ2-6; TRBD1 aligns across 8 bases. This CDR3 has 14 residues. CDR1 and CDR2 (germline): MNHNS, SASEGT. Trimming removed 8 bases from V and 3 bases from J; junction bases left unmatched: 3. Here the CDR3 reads CASDRGSGANVLTF. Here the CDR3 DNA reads TGTGCCAGCGACAGGGGCAGTGGGGCCAACGTCCTGACTTTC.

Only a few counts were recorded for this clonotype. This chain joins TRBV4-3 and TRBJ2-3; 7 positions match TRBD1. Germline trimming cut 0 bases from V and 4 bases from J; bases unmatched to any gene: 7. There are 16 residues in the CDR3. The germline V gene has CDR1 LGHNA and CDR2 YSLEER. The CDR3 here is CASSQEGQGVSDTQYF. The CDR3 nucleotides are TGCGCCAGCAGCCAAGAGGGCCAGGGGGTGTCAGATACGCAGTATTTT.

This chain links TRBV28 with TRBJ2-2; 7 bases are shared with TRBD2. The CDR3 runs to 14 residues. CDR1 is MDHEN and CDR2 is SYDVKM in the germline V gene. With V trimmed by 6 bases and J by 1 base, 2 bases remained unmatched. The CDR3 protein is CASRASGNTGELFF. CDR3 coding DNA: TGTGCCAGCAGGGCTAGCGGGAACACCGGGGAGCTGTTTTTT. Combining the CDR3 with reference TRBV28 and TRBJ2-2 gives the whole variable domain DVKVTQSSRYLVKRTGEKVFLECVQDMDHENMFWYRQDPGLGLRLIYFSYDVKMKEKGDIPEGYSVSREKKERFSLILESASTNQTSMYLCASRASGNTGELFFGEGSRLTVL.

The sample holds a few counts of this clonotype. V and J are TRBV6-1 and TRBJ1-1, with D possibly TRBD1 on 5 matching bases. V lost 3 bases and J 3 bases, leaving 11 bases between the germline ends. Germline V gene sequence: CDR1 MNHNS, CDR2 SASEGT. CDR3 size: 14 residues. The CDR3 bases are TGTGCCAGCAGTGACCGGGGAGGGGACACTGAAGCTTTCTTT. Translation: CASSDRGGDTEAFF.

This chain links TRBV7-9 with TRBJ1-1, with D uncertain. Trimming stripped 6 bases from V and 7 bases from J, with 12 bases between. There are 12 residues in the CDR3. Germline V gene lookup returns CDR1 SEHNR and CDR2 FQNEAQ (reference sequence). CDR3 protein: CASSPDVLEAFF. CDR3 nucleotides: TGTGCCAGCAGTCCGGACGTGCTTGAAGCTTTCTTT. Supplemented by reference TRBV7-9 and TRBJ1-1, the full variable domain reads DTGVSQNPRHKITKRGQNVTFRCDPISEHNRLYWYRQTLGQGPEFLTYFQNEAQLEKSRLLSDRFSAERPKGSFSTLEIQRTEQGDSAMYLCASSPDVLEAFFGQGTRLTVV.

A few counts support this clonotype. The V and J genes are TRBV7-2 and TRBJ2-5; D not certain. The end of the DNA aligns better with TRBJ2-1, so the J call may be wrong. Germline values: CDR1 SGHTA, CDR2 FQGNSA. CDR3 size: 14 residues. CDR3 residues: CASSLVPFYNEQFF. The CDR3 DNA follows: TGTGCCAGCAGCTTAGTGCCGTTTTACAATGAGCAGTTCTTC.

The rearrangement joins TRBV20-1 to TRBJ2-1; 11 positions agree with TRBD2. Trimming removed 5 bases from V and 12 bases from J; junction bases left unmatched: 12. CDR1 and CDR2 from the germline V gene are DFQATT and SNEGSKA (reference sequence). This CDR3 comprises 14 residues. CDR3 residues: CSADNSGRAGWQFF. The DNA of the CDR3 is TGCAGTGCTGATAATAGCGGGAGGGCCGGCTGGCAGTTCTTC.

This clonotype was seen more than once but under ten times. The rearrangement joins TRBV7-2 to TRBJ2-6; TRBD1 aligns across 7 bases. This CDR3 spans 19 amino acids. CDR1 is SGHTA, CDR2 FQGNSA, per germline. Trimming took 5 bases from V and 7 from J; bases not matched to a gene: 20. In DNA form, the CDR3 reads TGTGCCAGCAGCCCAATCGACAGGGACCGACCACTGGGAGCCAACGTCCTGACTTTC. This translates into CASSPIDRDRPLGANVLTF.

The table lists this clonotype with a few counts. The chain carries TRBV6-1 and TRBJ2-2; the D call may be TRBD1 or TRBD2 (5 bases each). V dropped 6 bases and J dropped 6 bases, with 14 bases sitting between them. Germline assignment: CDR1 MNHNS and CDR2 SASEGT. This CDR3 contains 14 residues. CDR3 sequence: CASRNLLGAGELFF. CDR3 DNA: TGTGCCAGCAGGAACCTTCTGGGGGCCGGGGAGCTGTTTTTT.

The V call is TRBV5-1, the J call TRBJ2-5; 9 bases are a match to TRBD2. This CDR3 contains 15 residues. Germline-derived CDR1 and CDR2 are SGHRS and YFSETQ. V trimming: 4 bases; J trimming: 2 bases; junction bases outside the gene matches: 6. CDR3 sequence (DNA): TGCGCCAGCAGCCGGGATAGCGGGGGACAAGAGACCCAGTACTTC. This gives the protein CASSRDSGGQETQYF.